This is a list of T cell receptor beta chains from one sample in a study of cytomegalovirus exposure and HLA in healthy donors. Here immunoSEQ multiplex PCR was the method, and the copy in TCRdb shows in-frame clones only, minus some. The sample contains approximately 160,000 clones, over 70% of which appear only once. The specimen sequenced was PBMCs. These receptors were obtained from a man aged 25 to 40 in good health and CMV-seropositive. CDR3s include the opening cysteine and the closing phenylalanine or tryptophan. A D gene is named only where the DNA matches it firmly. A clone size is listed for some rows: how often the clone was seen (once, few, many), or a class if it is expanded.

d_call	v_call	j_call	clone_size	cdr3_aa	cdr3_nt
NA	TRBV7-2	TRBJ1-2	NA	CASSLEENYGYTF	TGTGCCAGCAGCTTAGAGGAGAACTATGGCTACACCTTC
NA	TRBV27	TRBJ1-2	NA	CASSQGNYGYTF	TGTGCCAGCAGCCAGGGAAACTATGGCTACACCTTC
NA	TRBV5-4	TRBJ1-2	NA	CASSLPRYGYTF	TGTGCCAGCAGCCTCCCGCGCTATGGCTACACCTTC
NA	TRBV30	TRBJ2-7	NA	CAWSASYEQYF	TGTGCCTGGAGTGCCAGCTACGAGCAGTACTTC
TRBD1	TRBV18	TRBJ2-7	few	CASSPPGQGRYEQYF	TGTGCCAGCTCACCTCCCGGACAGGGAAGGTACGAGCAGTACTTC
TRBD1	TRBV18	TRBJ2-5	few	CASSSQTGGGETQYF	TGTGCCAGCTCATCCCAGACAGGGGGAGGTGAGACCCAGTACTTC
NA	TRBV7-9	TRBJ1-1	NA	CASSLGKVTAELNTEAFF	TGTGCCAGCAGCTTAGGAAAAGTTACAGCTGAATTGAACACTGAAGCTTTCTTT
NA	TRBV5-6	TRBJ1-6	NA	CASSHLTVSSYNSPLHF	TGTGCCAGCAGCCATCTAACTGTGAGCTCCTATAATTCACCCCTCCACTTT
TRBD1	TRBV18	TRBJ2-7	NA	CASSPRGFAGTGGEQYF	TGTGCCAGCTCACCACGGGGGTTTGCCGGGACAGGGGGCGAGCAGTACTTC
TRBD1	TRBV7-9	TRBJ1-5	NA	CASSRTGEVQPQHF	TGTGCCAGCAGCCGGACAGGGGAGGTTCAGCCCCAGCATTTT
TRBD2	TRBV10-3	TRBJ2-3	NA	CAISESRKGLAFTDTQYF	TGTGCCATCAGTGAGTCACGCAAAGGACTAGCGTTCACAGATACGCAGTATTTT
TRBD2	TRBV19	TRBJ2-4	NA	CASMGGTLGVIQYF	TGTGCCAGTATGGGGGGGACCCTCGGAGTCATTCAGTACTTC
TRBD1	TRBV4-3	TRBJ2-5	few	CASSQDRTGQGTQYF	TGCGCCAGCAGCCAAGATCGGACAGGCCAGGGGACCCAGTACTTC
NA	TRBV5-4	TRBJ2-7	NA	CASSLVSSSYEQYF	TGTGCCAGCAGCTTGGTGTCTAGCTCCTACGAGCAGTACTTC
TRBD2	TRBV11-2	TRBJ2-5	NA	CASSLGLAEKQETQYF	TGTGCCAGCAGCTTAGGTCTAGCGGAGAAACAAGAGACCCAGTACTTC